This is a list of T cell receptor beta chains from one sample in a study of T cell responses to AZD1222 COVID-19 vaccine. Produced via immunoSEQ multiplex PCR; TCRdb's table is partial and in-frame only. The sample has around 200,000 clones, under 95% seen once; the top ten hold roughly 1.7%. This specimen was peripheral blood, taken 28 days after the second AZD1222 dose. The receptors here all came from an adult who received the AZD1222 COVID-19 vaccine. The conserved cysteine and the conserved F or W are not part of the CDR3 here.

j_call v_call cdr3_aa
TRBJ1-1 TRBV11-2 ASSRDDHTPGDTEAF
TRBJ1-3 TRBV6-2/TRBV6-3 ASSQTNSGNTIY
TRBJ1-1 TRBV6-1 ASSESRWGLLAF
TRBJ1-2 TRBV6-5 ASGTGVSGYT
TRBJ1-6 TRBV7-8 ASSLRTANSPLH
TRBJ1-1 TRBV20-1 SASSQKRQDYFLWMAEAF
TRBJ2-1 TRBV4-2 ASSHGPGRRNNEQF
TRBJ1-2 TRBV24-1 ATSDAGTGYGYT
TRBJ1-2 TRBV5-5 ASSMTVPEGGGYT
TRBJ2-1 TRBV5-5 ASSSTTSGRPREQF
TRBJ1-4 TRBV6-5 ASSYWRGELF
TRBJ2-5 TRBV7-2 ASSWAGEETQY
TRBJ1-6 TRBV27 ASSLYQDSPLH
TRBJ1-2 TRBV28 ASSSKRYGYT
TRBJ1-1 TRBV11-3 ASSLVAGTGGTEAF
TRBJ1-4 TRBV5-1 ASRQTWLNEKLF
TRBJ1-5 TRBV10-3 AISDGTGVNQPQH
TRBJ1-2 TRBV4-1 ASSQGTGGRYGYT
TRBJ1-6 TRBV15 ATSRDGGSSYNSPLH
TRBJ1-2 TRBV29-1 SVDVWGNSWGYT
TRBJ1-1 TRBV7-8 ASSLGKRTEAF
TRBJ2-1 TRBV2 ASSEETLEGGEQF
TRBJ1-5 TRBV18 ASSAGREHQPQH
TRBJ2-3 TRBV21-1 AIGHRDSTDTQY